These T cell receptor beta chains were read from a single sample in a study of regulatory T cells in long-lasting Graves disease. From the multiplex PCR reads, TCRdb called clonotypes with MiXCR, one entry per CDR3 protein. The sample has 310,000 or so distinct CDR3 sequences; around a fifth are singletons. This material consisted of peripheral blood mononuclear cells (PBMCs), taken when the disease was refractory, from a patient treated with antithyroid drugs. These receptors originate from a female donor with Graves disease. CDR3s include the opening cysteine and the closing phenylalanine or tryptophan. Fields, in order: J gene, V gene, CDR3 length, CDR3 protein.

j_gene: TRBJ1-5; v_gene: TRBV7-2; len: 15; CDR3aa: CASSLVTGGNQPQHF
j_gene: TRBJ2-5; v_gene: TRBV12-3/TRBV12-4; len: 13; CDR3aa: CASSLFSSETQYF
j_gene: TRBJ1-2; v_gene: TRBV12-3/TRBV12-4; len: 13; CDR3aa: CASSPRRGYGYTF
j_gene: TRBJ2-7; v_gene: TRBV3-1; len: 14; CDR3aa: CASSHGLAGDQQYF
j_gene: TRBJ2-7; v_gene: TRBV6-1; len: 20; CDR3aa: CASSEDTGGSGLAESYEQYF
j_gene: TRBJ1-1; v_gene: TRBV5-1; len: 15; CDR3aa: CASADRSPTSSQAFF
j_gene: TRBJ2-3; v_gene: TRBV29-1; len: 13; CDR3aa: CSVEGDSTDTQYF
j_gene: TRBJ2-5; v_gene: TRBV7-2; len: 14; CDR3aa: CASSQGMDAETQYF
j_gene: TRBJ1-1; v_gene: TRBV30; len: 13; CDR3aa: CAWSVWLNTEAFF
j_gene: TRBJ1-5; v_gene: TRBV6-5; len: 14; CDR3aa: CASSSPRTGQPQHF
j_gene: TRBJ1-3; v_gene: TRBV20-1; len: 15; CDR3aa: CSASPRGHSGNTIYF
j_gene: TRBJ2-1; v_gene: TRBV28; len: 14; CDR3aa: CASSLSGSYNEQFF
j_gene: TRBJ2-5; v_gene: TRBV4-1; len: 18; CDR3aa: CASSQGLAGGVNQETQYF
j_gene: TRBJ2-3; v_gene: TRBV7-2; len: 16; CDR3aa: CASSAGTSGRIDTQYF
j_gene: TRBJ1-2; v_gene: TRBV7-9; len: 17; CDR3aa: CASSLAYIRLYYYGYTF
j_gene: TRBJ1-1; v_gene: TRBV2; len: 13; CDR3aa: CASSDVRSTEAFF
j_gene: TRBJ2-5; v_gene: TRBV20-1; len: 11; CDR3aa: CSPIGGETQYF
j_gene: TRBJ2-7; v_gene: TRBV9; len: 15; CDR3aa: CASSVGSTGAYEQYF
j_gene: TRBJ1-4; v_gene: TRBV6-1; len: 14; CDR3aa: CASIRRGRGEKLFF
j_gene: TRBJ2-2; v_gene: TRBV20-1; len: 13; CDR3aa: CSASRDGTGELFF
j_gene: TRBJ1-2; v_gene: TRBV5-6; len: 14; CDR3aa: CASSPWTGAYGYTF
j_gene: TRBJ2-2; v_gene: TRBV7-9; len: 16; CDR3aa: CASSLDLWGYTGELFF
j_gene: TRBJ1-5; v_gene: TRBV24-1; len: 15; CDR3aa: CATSPGTGHNQPQHF
j_gene: TRBJ1-1; v_gene: TRBV3-1; len: 14; CDR3aa: CASSPRDRWGGAFF
j_gene: TRBJ1-5; v_gene: TRBV24-1; len: 12; CDR3aa: CATSDRNQPQHF
j_gene: TRBJ2-2; v_gene: TRBV19; len: 15; CDR3aa: CASSLGGTDTGELFF